This T cell receptor beta chain was sequenced during a study of shared clonotypes between healthy human individuals. Findings and limits, study-wide: Exclusively blood specimens were collected; tissue repertoires likely differ.

In the case of this clone: As yet, its antigen is unknown. Within the sample, other DNA sequences also encode this same CDR3.

The study enrolled healthy HIV-negative adults without recent acute infections or vaccinations as donors. The study drew all its donors from Caucasian adults living in Nashville, Tennessee. Investigators divided CD4+ cells into CD45RA+ naive and CD45RA-negative memory subsets. Sequenced by immunoSEQ multiplex PCR; TCRdb stores in-frame clones only, minus some. This table has approximately 1,500,000 clones, about 96% appearing once. This CDR3 spans 13 amino acids. Germline assignment: CDR1 SQVTM and CDR2 ANQGSEA. Unmatched junction bases numbered 3, after V lost 3 bases and J lost 4 bases. The sequence was obtained from a young man in good health. The V and J genes are TRBV29-1 and TRBJ2-7, with TRBD1 identical over 10 bases. The sequenced sample was naive CD4+ T cells sorted from blood. Subset described: CD45RA+ positively selected. The CDR3 nucleotides read TGCAGCGTTGAGGGACAGGGGCCATACGAGCAGTACTTC. Translated, it gives CSVEGQGPYEQYF.